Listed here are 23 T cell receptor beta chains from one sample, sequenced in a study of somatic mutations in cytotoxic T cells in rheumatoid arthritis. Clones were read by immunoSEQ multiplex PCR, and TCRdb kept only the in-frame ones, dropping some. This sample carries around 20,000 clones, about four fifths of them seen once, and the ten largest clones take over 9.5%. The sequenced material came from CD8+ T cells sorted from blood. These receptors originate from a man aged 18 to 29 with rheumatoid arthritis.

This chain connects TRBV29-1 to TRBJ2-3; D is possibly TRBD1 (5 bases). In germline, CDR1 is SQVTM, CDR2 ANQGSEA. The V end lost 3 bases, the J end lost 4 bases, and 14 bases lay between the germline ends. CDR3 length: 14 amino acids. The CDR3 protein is CSVEARAFADTQYF. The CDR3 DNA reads TGCAGCGTTGAGGCCAGGGCGTTTGCAGATACGCAGTATTTT.

In DNA, the CDR3 is TGTGCCAGCAGCTTGGGGCGCTTCCAGCCCCAGCATTTT. Translated, it gives CASSLGRFQPQHF. This rearrangement joins TRBV5-8 to TRBJ1-5; no firm D call. Trimming stripped 0 bases from V and 7 bases from J, with 8 bases between. The length of the CDR3 is 13 residues. Germline V gene sequence: CDR1 SGHTS, CDR2 YDEGEE.

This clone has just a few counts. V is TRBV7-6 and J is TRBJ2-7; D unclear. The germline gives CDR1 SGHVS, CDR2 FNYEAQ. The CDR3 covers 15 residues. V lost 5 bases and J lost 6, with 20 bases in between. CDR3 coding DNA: TGTGCCAGCAGCCCAATCCAGGTGGTAGCTGGCGAGCAGTACTTC. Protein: CASSPIQVVAGEQYF.

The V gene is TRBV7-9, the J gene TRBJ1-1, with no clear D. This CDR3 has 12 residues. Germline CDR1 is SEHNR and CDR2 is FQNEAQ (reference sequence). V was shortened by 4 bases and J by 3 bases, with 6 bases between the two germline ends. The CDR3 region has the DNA TGTGCCAGCAGCTATAAGGACACTGAAGCTTTCTTT. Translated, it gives CASSYKDTEAFF.

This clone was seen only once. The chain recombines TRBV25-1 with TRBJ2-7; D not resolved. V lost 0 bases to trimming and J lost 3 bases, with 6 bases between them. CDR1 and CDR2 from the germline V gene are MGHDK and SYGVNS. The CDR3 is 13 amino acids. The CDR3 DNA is TGTGCCAGCAGTGAATATCAAGGCTACGAGCAGTACTTC. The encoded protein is CASSEYQGYEQYF.

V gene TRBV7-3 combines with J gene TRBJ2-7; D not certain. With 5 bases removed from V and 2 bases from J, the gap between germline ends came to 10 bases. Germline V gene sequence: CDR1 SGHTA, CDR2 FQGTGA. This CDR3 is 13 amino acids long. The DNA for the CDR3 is TGTGCCAGCAGCCCGGGCGGTCCCTACGAGCAGTACTTC. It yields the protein CASSPGGPYEQYF.

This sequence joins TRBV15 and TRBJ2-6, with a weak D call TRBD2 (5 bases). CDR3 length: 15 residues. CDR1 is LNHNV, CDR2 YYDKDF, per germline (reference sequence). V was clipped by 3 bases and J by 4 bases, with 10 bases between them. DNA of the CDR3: TGTGCCACCAGCAGTGGTGAGGGCGGGGCCAACGTCCTGACTTTC. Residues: CATSSGEGGANVLTF.

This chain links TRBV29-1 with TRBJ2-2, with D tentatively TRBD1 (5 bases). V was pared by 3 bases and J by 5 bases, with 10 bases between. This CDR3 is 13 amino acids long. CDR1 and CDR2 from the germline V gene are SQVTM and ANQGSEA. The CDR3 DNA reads TGCAGCGTTGAGGCAGGGATTACCGGGGAGCTGTTTTTT. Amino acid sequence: CSVEAGITGELFF.

CDR3 sequence (DNA): TGCGCCAGCAGCCAAGCACGACAGGCGTACTCTGGAAACACCATATATTTT. As protein: CASSQARQAYSGNTIYF. The gene calls are TRBV4-3 and TRBJ1-3; a possible D gene is TRBD1 (6 bases). CDR3 length: 17 amino acids. The ends were cut back, 1 base at V and 0 bases at J, with 13 bases in the middle. Germline-derived CDR1 and CDR2 are LGHNA and YSLEER.

Here the CDR3 DNA reads TGTGCCAGCAGACAACTAGCATCTGAGCAGTTCTTC. This codes for CASRQLASEQFF. The V call is TRBV27, the J call TRBJ2-1; perhaps TRBD2 as D (6 bases). The length of the CDR3 is 12 residues. The germline V gene has CDR1 MNHEY and CDR2 SMNVEV (reference sequence). The V gene lost 6 bases and the J gene lost 9 bases, with 12 bases spanning the gap.

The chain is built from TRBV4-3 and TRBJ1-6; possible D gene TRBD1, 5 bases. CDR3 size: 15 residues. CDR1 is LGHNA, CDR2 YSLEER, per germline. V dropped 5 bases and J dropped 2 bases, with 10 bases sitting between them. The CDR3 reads CASSWGEPYNSPLHF. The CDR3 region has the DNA TGCGCCAGCAGCTGGGGGGAACCCTATAATTCACCCCTCCACTTT.

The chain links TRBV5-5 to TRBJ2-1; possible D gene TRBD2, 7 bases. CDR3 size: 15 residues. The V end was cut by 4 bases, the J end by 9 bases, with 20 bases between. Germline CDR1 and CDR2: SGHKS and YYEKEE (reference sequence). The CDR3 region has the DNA TGTGCCAGCAGCCCCGATCTTGGGGGGGCTATTGAGCAGTTCTTC. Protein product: CASSPDLGGAIEQFF.

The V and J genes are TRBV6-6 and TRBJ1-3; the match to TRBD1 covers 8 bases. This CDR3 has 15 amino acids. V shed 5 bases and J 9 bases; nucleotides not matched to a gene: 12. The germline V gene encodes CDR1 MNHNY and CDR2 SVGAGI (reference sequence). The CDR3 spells CASSHNRGARGTIYF. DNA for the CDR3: TGTGCCAGCAGTCACAACAGGGGGGCACGGGGCACCATATATTTT.

The DNA of the CDR3 is TGTGCCAGTAGTATAGGGGGCAGGGAGAATCAGCCCCAGCATTTT. It codes for CASSIGGRENQPQHF. The chain combines TRBV19 with TRBJ1-5, with D perhaps matching TRBD1 (5 bases). CDR3 length: 15 residues. The V gene lost 1 base and the J gene lost 4 bases, with 11 bases spanning the gap. The germline V gene encodes CDR1 LNHDA and CDR2 SQIVND (reference sequence).

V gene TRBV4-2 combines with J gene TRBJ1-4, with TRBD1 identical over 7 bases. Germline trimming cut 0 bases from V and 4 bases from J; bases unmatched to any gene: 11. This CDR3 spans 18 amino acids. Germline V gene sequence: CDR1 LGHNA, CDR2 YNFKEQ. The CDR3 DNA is TGTGCCAGCAGCCAAGAACAGGGGTTGGGGACGATTAATGAAAAACTGTTTTTT. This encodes CASSQEQGLGTINEKLFF.

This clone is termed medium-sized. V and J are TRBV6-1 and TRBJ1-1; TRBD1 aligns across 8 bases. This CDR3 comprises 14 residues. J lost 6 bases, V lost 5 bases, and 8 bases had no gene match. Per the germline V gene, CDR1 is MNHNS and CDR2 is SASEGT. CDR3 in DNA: TGTGCCAGCAGTTCAGGGGGCGCATCCTCTGAAGCTTTCTTT. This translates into CASSSGGASSEAFF.

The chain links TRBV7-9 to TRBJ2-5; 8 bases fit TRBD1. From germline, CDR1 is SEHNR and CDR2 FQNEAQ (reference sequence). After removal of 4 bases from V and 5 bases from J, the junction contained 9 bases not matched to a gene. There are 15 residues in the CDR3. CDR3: CASSSRTGWYETQYF. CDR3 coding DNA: TGTGCCAGCAGCTCCCGGACAGGGTGGTATGAGACCCAGTACTTC.

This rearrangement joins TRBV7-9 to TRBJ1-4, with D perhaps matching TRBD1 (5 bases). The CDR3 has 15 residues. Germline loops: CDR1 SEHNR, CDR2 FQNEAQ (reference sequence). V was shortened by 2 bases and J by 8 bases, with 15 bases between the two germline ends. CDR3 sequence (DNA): TGTGCCAGCAGCTTAACAGGTTCGAGGGGCGAAAAACTGTTTTTT. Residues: CASSLTGSRGEKLFF.

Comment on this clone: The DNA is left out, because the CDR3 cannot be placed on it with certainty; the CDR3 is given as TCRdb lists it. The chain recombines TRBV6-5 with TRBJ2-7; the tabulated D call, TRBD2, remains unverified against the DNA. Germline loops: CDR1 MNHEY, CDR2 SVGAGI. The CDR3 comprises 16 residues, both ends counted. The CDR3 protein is CASSYTFGGDYYEQYF.

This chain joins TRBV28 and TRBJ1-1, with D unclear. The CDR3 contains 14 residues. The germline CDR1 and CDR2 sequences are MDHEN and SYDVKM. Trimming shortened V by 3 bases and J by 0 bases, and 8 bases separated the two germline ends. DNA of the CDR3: TGTGCCAGCAGTTTTTCTGAGATGAACACTGAAGCTTTCTTT. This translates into CASSFSEMNTEAFF.

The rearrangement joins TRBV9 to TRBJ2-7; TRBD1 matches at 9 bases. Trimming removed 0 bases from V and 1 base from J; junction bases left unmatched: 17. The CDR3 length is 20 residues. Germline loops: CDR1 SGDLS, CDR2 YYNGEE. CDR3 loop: CASSVVIDSTGGAASYEQYF. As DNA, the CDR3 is TGTGCCAGCAGCGTAGTGATTGATAGCACAGGGGGCGCGGCGTCCTACGAGCAGTACTTC.

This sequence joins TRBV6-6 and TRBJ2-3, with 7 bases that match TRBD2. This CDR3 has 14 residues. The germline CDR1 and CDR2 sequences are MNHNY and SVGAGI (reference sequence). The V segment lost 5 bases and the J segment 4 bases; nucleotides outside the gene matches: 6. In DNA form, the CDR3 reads TGTGCCAGCAGTCAAATTGGGGGGGCAGATACGCAGTATTTT. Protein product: CASSQIGGADTQYF.

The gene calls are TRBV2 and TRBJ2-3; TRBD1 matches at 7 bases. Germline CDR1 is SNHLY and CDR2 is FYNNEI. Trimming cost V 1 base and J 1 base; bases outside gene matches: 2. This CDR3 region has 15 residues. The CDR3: CASSEEGAGTDTQYF. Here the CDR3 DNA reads TGTGCCAGCAGTGAAGAGGGGGCCGGCACAGATACGCAGTATTTT.